This TCR beta chain comes out of a study of CD4 T cells in relation to SARS-CoV-2 and coronaviruses. CD4+ T cells from unexposed donors were obtained before the COVID-19 pandemic (2011-2018). Germline CDR1 reads MNHEY; CDR2 reads SMNVEV (reference sequence). With 0 bases removed from V and 4 bases from J, the gap between germline ends came to 18 bases. This CDR3 comprises 17 residues. Findings of the study overall: In about 65% of donors, memory CD4+ clonotypes crossrecognized SARS-CoV-2 and at least one common cold coronavirus spike. According to naive versus memory sequencing, detected responses are memory recall, not newly primed.

Naive and memory CD4+ T cell DNA was deep-sequenced without culture. Produced via immunoSEQ multiplex PCR; TCRdb's table is partial and in-frame only. The sample lists tens of thousands of clones; roughly 88% were seen once. Comments on this clone: What it binds is unknown.

The sequenced material came from memory CD4+ T cells from PBMCs. This clonotype was sampled from a human donor in good health. The V and J genes are TRBV27 and TRBJ1-2; tentative D call: TRBD1 (5 bases). The CDR3 DNA is TGTGCCAGCAGTTTATCGCGTCACGGGCAGGGCGGCTATGGCTACACCTTC. It yields the protein CASSLSRHGQGGYGYTF.